This is a list of T cell receptor beta chains from one sample in a study of cytomegalovirus exposure and HLA in healthy donors. The repertoire was sequenced with immunoSEQ multiplex PCR; TCRdb's copy has only in-frame clones and lacks some. In total, the table holds more than 50,000 clones. The sequencing sample was made of PBMCs. The receptor set was obtained from a man aged 50 or older in good health and CMV-seropositive. Both conserved end residues are part of each CDR3. A D gene is named only where the DNA matches it firmly.

d_gene	j_gene	v_gene	CDR3aa	CDR3nt
TRBD1	TRBJ2-2	TRBV2	CASSGTGGNTGELFF	TGTGCCAGCAGTGGGACAGGGGGTAACACCGGGGAGCTGTTTTTT
TRBD2	TRBJ2-1	TRBV14	CASSQDRVAGGTPPHNEQFF	TGTGCCAGCAGCCAAGATCGGGTAGCGGGGGGGACCCCCCCCCACAATGAGCAGTTCTTC
.	TRBJ1-5	TRBV6-5	CASSGGRERNQPQHF	TGTGCCAGCAGTGGGGGGAGGGAGCGCAATCAGCCCCAGCATTTT
.	TRBJ2-7	TRBV2	CASSIYRDDYEQYF	TGTGCCAGCAGTATATACAGGGACGACTACGAGCAGTACTTC
.	TRBJ2-3	TRBV7-6	CASSLAAADTQYF	TGTGCCAGCAGCTTAGCGGCGGCAGATACGCAGTATTTT
.	TRBJ1-4	TRBV6-6	CASNDAGTEKLFF	TGTGCCAGCAATGACGCGGGAACCGAAAAACTGTTTTTT
.	TRBJ2-3	TRBV6-5	CASSPAANTQYF	TGTGCCAGCAGCCCTGCGGCTAATACGCAGTATTTT
TRBD2	TRBJ2-1	TRBV28	CASSIGTSGEQFF	TGTGCCAGCAGTATTGGGACTAGTGGTGAGCAGTTCTTC
.	TRBJ1-1	TRBV6-5	CASSAGQRPEAFF	TGTGCCAGCAGCGCCGGACAGAGGCCCGAAGCTTTCTTT
TRBD1	TRBJ1-3	TRBV20-1	CSAKDRGLTYF	TGCAGTGCAAAGGACAGGGGGCTTACCTATTTT
TRBD1	TRBJ1-1	TRBV29-1	CSVGGTGGRAEAFF	TGCAGCGTTGGAGGGACAGGGGGCAGGGCTGAAGCTTTCTTT
TRBD2	TRBJ2-6	TRBV6-5	CASRSGGRVLTF	TGTGCCAGCAGATCGGGGGGGCGAGTCCTGACTTTC
.	TRBJ2-7	TRBV7-9	CASSLSEITYEQYF	TGTGCCAGCAGCTTAAGTGAGATCACCTACGAGCAGTACTTC
.	TRBJ2-2	TRBV4-2	CASSPQGAEELFF	TGTGCCAGCAGCCCCCAAGGGGCGGAGGAGCTGTTTTTT
TRBD1	TRBJ2-1	TRBV7-6	CASIMPGTGGYEQFF	TGTGCCAGCATCATGCCCGGGACAGGGGGCTATGAGCAGTTCTTC
TRBD1	TRBJ2-1	TRBV29-1	CSIEGDRTDNEQFF	TGCAGCATTGAAGGGGACAGGACCGACAATGAGCAGTTCTTC
.	TRBJ2-7	TRBV6-1	CASSRTGVGHEQYF	TGTGCCAGCAGTCGGACCGGGGTCGGCCACGAGCAGTACTTC
.	TRBJ2-1	TRBV19	CASSIGWQGDEQFF	TGTGCCAGTAGTATAGGTTGGCAGGGCGATGAGCAGTTCTTC
TRBD2	TRBJ2-3	TRBV4-1	CASSRRTSVDTQYF	TGCGCCAGCAGCCGCCGGACTAGCGTAGATACGCAGTATTTT
TRBD2	TRBJ2-2	TRBV4-3	CASSFRLAGATGELFF	TGCGCCAGCAGCTTCCGACTAGCGGGAGCCACCGGGGAGCTGTTTTTT
TRBD1	TRBJ1-2	TRBV4-2	CASSQEWGSAGGVGGYTF	TGTGCCAGCAGCCAAGAGTGGGGGTCGGCAGGGGGCGTTGGTGGCTACACCTTC
TRBD1	TRBJ2-7	TRBV4-3	CASSHLWTGKYEQYF	TGCGCCAGCAGCCACCTATGGACAGGGAAGTACGAGCAGTACTTC
.	TRBJ2-1	TRBV19	CASSQGHTKRGEQFF	TGTGCCAGTAGCCAAGGACATACGAAAAGGGGGGAGCAGTTCTTC
.	TRBJ2-7	TRBV7-9	CASSFRDIDYEQYF	TGTGCCAGCAGCTTTAGGGACATAGACTACGAGCAGTACTTC
.	TRBJ2-5	TRBV15	CATSRGGRETQYF	TGTGCCACCAGCAGAGGCGGGCGAGAGACCCAGTACTTC